This TCR beta chain was found in a study of synovial regulatory T cells in juvenile arthritis. The CDR3 is 11 amino acids. DNA was not recorded. CDR1 is SNHLY, CDR2 FYNNEI, per germline. Sequenced by immunoSEQ multiplex PCR; TCRdb stores in-frame clones only, minus some. There are roughly 9,900 clones in the sample, with 0.7% to 0.8% held by the top ten. The receptor was isolated from a donor aged 2 to 35 with juvenile idiopathic arthritis. The specimen was Treg cells from blood. This sample's subset: remaining (HLA-DR-negative) circulating blood Treg cells. The chain recombines TRBV2 with TRBJ2-7; the D call of TRBD1 rests on TCRdb alone, since no DNA is present to check it. Here the CDR3 reads CASSPGQTQYF.